This passage covers 10 T cell receptor beta chains from one sample sequenced in a study of CD8 T cells in ankylosing spondylitis. The study, taken as a whole, reports: What seemed typical of ankylosing spondylitis blood was a TCR beta motif built from under 10 highly homologous variants.

TCRdb reanalysed the 5' RACE reads using MiXCR and keeps one entry per CDR3 protein. The data show 500,000 to 650,000 distinct CDR3 sequences, over 4% seen once. These receptors have no identified antigens. The sequencing sample was made of blood, either unsorted or a sorted T cell fraction (not recorded which). These receptors were taken from a male donor with ankylosing spondylitis.

This clonotype was seen ten or more times. The rearrangement joins TRBV6-1 to TRBJ1-4; D is unclear. Trimming removed 1 base from V and 4 bases from J, with 19 bases in between. There are 18 residues in the CDR3. CDR1 is MNHNS and CDR2 is SASEGT in the germline V gene. The CDR3 DNA reads TGTGCCAGCAGTGAAGAGAGTACGGTTCGGCGGATTAATGAAAAACTGTTTTTT. As protein: CASSEESTVRRINEKLFF.

In this sample, this clonotype turned up many times. The CDR3 protein is CASSPGGGWADTQYF. In nucleotides, the CDR3 is TGTGCCAGCAGCCCCGGCGGTGGTTGGGCAGATACGCAGTATTTT. The chain joins TRBV9 to TRBJ2-3, with D unresolved. V lost 4 bases, J lost 4 bases, and 16 bases lay in between. Germline values: CDR1 SGDLS, CDR2 YYNGEE. This CDR3 comprises 15 residues.

This clonotype has a count of ten or more. The chain is built from TRBV4-2 and TRBJ2-5; D unclear. Looked up from germline, CDR1 is LGHNA and CDR2 is YNFKEQ. This CDR3 is 14 amino acids long. V was shortened by 0 bases and J by 5 bases, with 10 bases between the two germline ends. The CDR3 is CASSQEIPGETQYF. Here the CDR3 DNA reads TGTGCCAGCAGCCAAGAAATCCCCGGGGAGACCCAGTACTTC.

The rearrangement joins TRBV7-9 to TRBJ2-7; 10 bases are a match to TRBD1. Germline V gene lookup returns CDR1 SEHNR and CDR2 FQNEAQ (reference sequence). The trim removed 5 bases at V and 3 bases at J, leaving 7 bases unmatched. This CDR3 is built from 15 residues. In DNA, the CDR3 is TGTGCCAGCAGCCCCAGGGGGACAGGGGTCTACGAGCAGTACTTC. Protein: CASSPRGTGVYEQYF.

This clonotype has at least ten counts. CDR3 amino acids: CASSQHRATNEKLFF. The CDR3 bases are TGCGCCAGCAGCCAACACAGGGCAACTAATGAAAAACTGTTTTTT. The rearrangement joins TRBV4-1 to TRBJ1-4; possibly TRBD1 for D (6 bases). Trimming took 2 bases from V and 0 from J, leaving 7 bases between them. CDR3 length: 15 residues. Germline V lookup: CDR1 MGHRA, CDR2 YSYEKL.

This clonotype has a count of ten or more. The chain links TRBV20-1 to TRBJ2-7, with 14 positions matching TRBD2. Germline-derived CDR1 and CDR2 are DFQATT and SNEGSKA (reference sequence). The CDR3 is 14 residues long. With 3 bases clipped from V and 5 bases from J, the junction kept 3 bases outside the gene matches. CDR3 amino acids: CSARGLAGDDEQYF. The CDR3 nucleotides read TGCAGTGCTAGGGGACTAGCGGGAGATGACGAGCAGTACTTC.

This clonotype appeared many times. The chain uses TRBV12-3 or TRBV12-4 and TRBJ1-5, with D tentatively TRBD1 (6 bases). V was cut by 4 bases and J by 5 bases, with 15 bases left in between. This CDR3 is 15 amino acids long. The DNA for the CDR3 is TGTGCCAGCAGTTCCCTAGGGGGGCCGGATCAGCCCCAGCATTTT. Its protein product is CASSSLGGPDQPQHF.

This clonotype appeared many times. This chain connects TRBV9 to TRBJ2-1, with 10 bases lining up with TRBD2. Germline assignment: CDR1 SGDLS and CDR2 YYNGEE. J gave up 9 bases and V 0 bases, and 0 bases lay outside the gene matches. The CDR3 runs to 13 residues. CDR3 coding DNA: TGTGCCAGCAGCGTAGTAGCGGGAGGTGAGCAGTTCTTC. Protein: CASSVVAGGEQFF.

This clonotype turned up a few times. The chain is built from TRBV3-1 and TRBJ1-5; TRBD1 is a possible D gene (5 bases). V lost 4 bases to trimming and J lost 1 base, with 14 bases between them. Germline values: CDR1 LGHDT, CDR2 YNNKEL (reference sequence). The CDR3 runs 16 residues. CDR3 amino acids: CASSLASAGSNQPQHF. Here the CDR3 DNA reads TGTGCCAGCAGCCTTGCAAGTGCAGGGAGCAATCAGCCCCAGCATTTT.

The chain uses TRBV30 and TRBJ1-6, with unresolved D. The germline V and J ends were trimmed by 0 bases and 9 bases, with 9 bases remaining between them. The CDR3 loop spans 13 amino acids. Germline CDR1 reads GTSNPN; CDR2 reads SVGIG (reference sequence). The CDR3 DNA is TGTGCCTGGAGTGTACTTGGTGCTTCACCCCTCCACTTT. Translating gives CAWSVLGASPLHF.